This T cell receptor (beta chain) was sequenced in a study of radiotherapy plus CTLA-4 blockade in lung cancer (dated by TCRdb to 2017 to 2018). Concerning the study at large: Among the enrolled patients, roughly 17% had an objective response, and 31% reached disease control.

V loses 0 bases at its end and J loses 1 base; junction bases beyond the gene matches: 2. The CDR3 numbers 15 residues from cysteine through phenylalanine. Only CDR3 DNA is held: 45 bases, read in frame from base 1. CDR1 and CDR2, looked up from the germline V gene, are MGHRA and YSYEKL. With regard to this clone: Its binding antigen is unknown. One base away there is no much larger clone; base qualities are not given.

Overall study outcomes, separate from this receptor: Early dynamic changes in blood T cell clones, together with increased serum interferon-beta after radiation, were reported as the strongest predictors of response. After treatment with radiotherapy and ipilimumab, TCR clones that originated in tumors expanded in peripheral blood.

The method behind the library was the immunoSEQ multiplex PCR assay. The table was pulled from immuneACCESS by TCRdb, which kept in-frame rearrangements only. Such tables lose some clones; where checked, under half of the loss comes from unresolved V genes, and the rest has no known cause. The sample table contains about 45,000 clones; only one count was recorded for approximately 70% of them. Around 3.3% of the sample is held by the ten biggest clonotypes. In this study, focal radiation therapy paired with CTLA-4 blockade (ipilimumab) was tested in patients who had chemo-refractory metastatic non-small-cell lung cancer.

The chain links TRBV4-1 with TRBJ2-5; TRBD1 matches 7 bases in the middle. Specimen: peripheral blood, collected from a patient treated with radiotherapy plus ipilimumab. The sequence derives from a human donor with non-small cell lung cancer who had a complete response to radiotherapy plus ipilimumab. CDR3 loop: CASSQDGTVQETQYF. The DNA sequence is TGCGCCAGCAGCCAAGATGGGACAGTCCAAGAGACCCAGTACTTC.